These 27 T cell receptor beta chains share one sample of origin, sequenced in a study of cytomegalovirus exposure and HLA in healthy donors. Primers for the PCR totalled 60 Vbeta and 13 Jbeta. TCRdb's copy holds only in-frame clones and misses some; the assay was immunoSEQ multiplex PCR. This table holds tens of thousands of clones, 65% to 85% found once. Sequencing was performed on PBMCs. These receptors were taken from a man aged 30-40 years in good health and CMV-seronegative.

This chain links TRBV25-1 with TRBJ2-7; TRBD1 is a possible D gene (5 bases). Per the germline V gene, CDR1 is MGHDK and CDR2 is SYGVNS. The V end lost 3 bases, the J end lost 6 bases, and 9 bases lay between the germline ends. This CDR3 has 12 amino acids. The CDR3 loop is CASSDWGSEQYF. The DNA of the CDR3 is TGTGCCAGCAGTGACTGGGGCAGCGAGCAGTACTTC.

The V and J genes are TRBV10-3 and TRBJ2-6; possible D gene TRBD1, 5 bases. Looked up from germline, CDR1 is ENHRY and CDR2 is SYGVKD. V was trimmed by 4 bases and J by 0 bases, leaving 10 bases between them. This CDR3 has 16 residues. This chain's CDR3 is CAISVLGDSGANVLTF. Written as DNA, the CDR3 is TGTGCCATCAGTGTTTTAGGGGACTCTGGGGCCAACGTCCTGACTTTC.

V is TRBV5-6 and J is TRBJ1-4, with a tentative D call TRBD1 (6 bases). Germline-derived CDR1 and CDR2 are SGHDT and YYEEEE. Deletions cut 0 bases from V and 7 bases from J, with 7 bases between. This CDR3 is 13 amino acids long. In DNA, the CDR3 is TGTGCCAGCAGCTTGGCAGGGGTTGAAAAACTGTTTTTT. It specifies CASSLAGVEKLFF. Supplemented by reference TRBV5-6 and TRBJ1-4, the full variable domain reads DAGVTQSPTHLIKTRGQQVTLRCSPKSGHDTVSWYQQALGQGPQFIFQYYEEEERQRGNFPDRFSGHQFPNYSSELNVNALLLGDSALYLCASSLAGVEKLFFGSGTQLSVL.

The chain uses TRBV7-8 and TRBJ1-5; 11 bases line up with TRBD1. CDR3 length equals 16 residues. Germline CDR1 SGHVS, CDR2 FQNEAQ. After removal of 5 bases from V and 5 bases from J, the junction contained 8 bases not matched to a gene. The CDR3 sequence is CASSPTRDRGYQPQHF. The DNA for the CDR3 is TGTGCCAGCAGCCCTACGAGGGACAGGGGGTATCAGCCCCAGCATTTT.

Here the CDR3 reads CASSQGSLGQKNTEAFF. The CDR3 bases are TGCGCCAGCAGCCAAGGAAGTCTGGGACAGAAGAACACTGAAGCTTTCTTT. This chain connects TRBV4-1 to TRBJ1-1; 7 nucleotides agree with TRBD1. Germline CDR1 reads MGHRA; CDR2 reads YSYEKL. V dropped 1 base and J dropped 1; count of bases not matched to a gene: 9. This CDR3 spans 17 amino acids.

V usage is TRBV30 and J usage is TRBJ2-2, with D perhaps matching TRBD1 (5 bases). Germline V gives CDR1 GTSNPN, CDR2 SVGIG (reference sequence). CDR3 length equals 14 residues. V was cut by 4 bases and J by 2 bases, with 11 bases left in between. CDR3 residues: CAWTETANTGELFF. CDR3 DNA: TGTGCCTGGACGGAGACAGCAAACACCGGGGAGCTGTTTTTT.

This clone was seen a handful of times. The rearrangement joins TRBV5-1 to TRBJ1-5, with D maybe TRBD1 (5 bases). This CDR3 comprises 14 residues. Germline loops: CDR1 SGHRS, CDR2 YFSETQ. V gave up 4 bases and J gave up 4 bases, with 12 bases separating them. The CDR3 sequence is CASSPGGGNQPQHF. CDR3 sequence (DNA): TGCGCCAGCAGCCCGGGGGGGGGAAATCAGCCCCAGCATTTT.

V and J are TRBV7-2 and TRBJ1-2; tentatively, D is TRBD1 (6 bases). The CDR3 is 13 residues long. CDR1 and CDR2 from the germline V gene are SGHTA and FQGNSA. V dropped 5 bases and J dropped 4 bases, with 11 bases sitting between them. The DNA for the CDR3 is TGTGCCAGCAGCCCCAGCAGGGGCTATGGCTACACCTTC. This codes for CASSPSRGYGYTF.

V is TRBV7-3 and J is TRBJ1-5; perhaps TRBD1 as D (5 bases). V was pared by 0 bases and J by 3 bases, with 12 bases between. Germline V gene lookup returns CDR1 SGHTA and CDR2 FQGTGA. The CDR3 is 16 amino acids. CDR3 protein: CASSLTVTVINQPQHF. Here the CDR3 DNA reads TGTGCCAGCAGCTTAACGGTGACAGTCATCAATCAGCCCCAGCATTTT.

This clone has more than one count but fewer than ten. The chain links TRBV25-1 to TRBJ1-3; D might be TRBD1 (5 bases). V lost 2 bases and J 0 bases, leaving 8 bases between the germline ends. CDR3 length: 15 amino acids. Germline CDR1 MGHDK, CDR2 SYGVNS. The CDR3 bases are TGTGCCAGCAGTGAAGGGGGGTTCTCTGGAAACACCATATATTTT. It is translated as CASSEGGFSGNTIYF. Drawing the rest from reference TRBV25-1 and TRBJ1-3, the complete variable domain is EADIYQTPRYLVIGTGKKITLECSQTMGHDKMYWYQQDPGMELHLIHYSYGVNSTEKGDLSSESTVSRIRTEHFPLTLESARPSHTSQYLCASSEGGFSGNTIYFGEGSWLTVV.

This sequence joins TRBV2 and TRBJ2-1; 7 bases fit TRBD1. Trimming removed 8 bases from V and 4 bases from J; junction bases left unmatched: 8. Germline CDR1 SNHLY, CDR2 FYNNEI. The CDR3 runs 14 residues. This chain's CDR3 is CASSQTGLYNEQFF. DNA for the CDR3: TGTGCCAGCTCGCAGACAGGGCTTTACAATGAGCAGTTCTTC.

V and J are TRBV7-9 and TRBJ1-1, with D perhaps TRBD1 (6 bases). Germline V gene sequence: CDR1 SEHNR, CDR2 FQNEAQ (reference sequence). V gave up 1 base and J gave up 2 bases, with 17 bases separating them. There are 17 residues in the CDR3. The chain's CDR3 is CASSLGPGAILNTEAFF. In DNA, the CDR3 is TGTGCCAGCAGCTTAGGGCCAGGGGCGATCCTAAACACTGAAGCTTTCTTT.

The chain is built from TRBV7-2 and TRBJ2-4, with 7 bases identical to TRBD1. The CDR3 length is 14 residues. CDR1 and CDR2 (germline): SGHTA, FQGNSA. Trimming took 5 bases from V and 3 from J; bases not matched to a gene: 4. Here the CDR3 reads CASSQGQSKNIQYF. Written as DNA, the CDR3 is TGTGCCAGCAGCCAGGGACAGAGCAAAAACATTCAGTACTTC.

The chain is built from TRBV11-3 and TRBJ1-1; 10 bases fit TRBD1. Germline V lookup: CDR1 SGHNT, CDR2 YENEEA. Trimming at V came to 4 bases and at J to 5 bases, leaving 4 bases not matched to a gene. This CDR3 contains 14 residues. CDR3 amino acids: CASSSGTGDTEAFF. DNA of the CDR3: TGTGCCAGCAGCTCCGGGACAGGGGATACTGAAGCTTTCTTT.

The rearrangement joins TRBV5-1 to TRBJ2-5; a possible D gene is TRBD1 (6 bases). This CDR3 spans 16 amino acids. V was pared by 0 bases and J by 2 bases, with 14 bases between. Germline lookup yields CDR1 SGHRS and CDR2 YFSETQ. The CDR3 nucleotides are TGCGCCAGCAGCTTGGCCCAGGGGTTAGGGCAAGAGACCCAGTACTTC. Translating gives CASSLAQGLGQETQYF.

V is TRBV23-1 and J is TRBJ2-7, with 9 nucleotides matching TRBD2. TRBV23-1 is known as an ORF, though its function is uncertain. Unmatched junction bases numbered 9, after V lost 0 bases and J lost 3 bases. The CDR3 has 17 residues. Written as DNA, the CDR3 is TGCGCCAGCAGTCAATCCCTCGGAGCGGGGGGAAGCTACGAGCAGTACTTC. This sequence encodes CASSQSLGAGGSYEQYF.

Written as DNA, the CDR3 is TGTGCCAGCAGTCCCTGGGACAGGACAAATAATTCACCCCTCCACTTT. It specifies CASSPWDRTNNSPLHF. The chain uses TRBV27 and TRBJ1-6; TRBD1 agrees at 8 bases. The CDR3 sequence is 16 residues long. Looked up from germline, CDR1 is MNHEY and CDR2 is SMNVEV (reference sequence). Trimming cost V 5 bases and J 5 bases; bases outside gene matches: 8.

The chain recombines TRBV12-5 with TRBJ2-7, with D perhaps matching TRBD2 (6 bases). V was cut by 4 bases and J by 2 bases, with 18 bases left in between. The CDR3 length is 16 residues. Germline CDR1 reads LGHNT; CDR2 reads FRNRAP. The CDR3 nucleotides read TGTGCTAGTGGTTCGTTCGGGGGTGGGGGTGCCTACGAGCAGTACTTC. Protein sequence: CASGSFGGGGAYEQYF.

The chain employs TRBV27 and TRBJ2-3; the match to TRBD1 covers 9 bases. In germline, CDR1 is MNHEY, CDR2 SMNVEV (reference sequence). J was trimmed by 5 bases and V by 6 bases; bases with no gene match: 9. The CDR3 is made up of 15 amino acids. Here the CDR3 DNA reads TGTGCCAGCAGAAATCCACAGGGGGCGGTAGATACGCAGTATTTT. This codes for CASRNPQGAVDTQYF.

The chain employs TRBV7-2 and TRBJ2-5; D perhaps matches TRBD1 (6 bases). With 3 bases removed from V and 7 bases from J, the gap between germline ends came to 12 bases. The length of the CDR3 is 13 residues. Germline V CDR1 and CDR2: SGHTA, FQGNSA. In nucleotides, the CDR3 is TGTGCCAGCAGCTTCAACAGGGAAGGGACCCAGTACTTC. This codes for CASSFNREGTQYF.

This clone was observed once. The rearrangement uses TRBV18 and TRBJ2-2; a weak D match, TRBD2 (6 bases). Germline assignment: CDR1 KGHSH and CDR2 LQKENI. CDR3 length equals 16 residues. Trimming removed 3 bases at V and 0 bases at J, with 11 bases between. CDR3 amino acids: CASSPLEGSNTGELFF. For the CDR3, the DNA is TGTGCCAGCTCACCGTTGGAGGGTTCGAACACCGGGGAGCTGTTTTTT. The full variable domain, completed using reference TRBV18 and TRBJ2-2, is NAGVMQNPRHLVRRRGQEARLRCSPMKGHSHVYWYRQLPEEGLKFMVYLQKENIIDESGMPKERFSAEFPKEGPSILRIQQVVRGDSAAYFCASSPLEGSNTGELFFGEGSRLTVL.

The rearrangement links TRBV13 to TRBJ1-5; 10 bases fit TRBD1. The V gene end was trimmed by 8 bases and the J gene end by 5 bases; junction bases not matched to a gene: 3. From germline, CDR1 is PRHDT and CDR2 FYEKMQ (reference sequence). The CDR3 loop spans 13 amino acids. CDR3 sequence reads: CASGDRGHQPQHF. CDR3 bases: TGTGCCAGCGGAGACAGGGGGCATCAGCCCCAGCATTTT.

This clone was seen a handful of times. The chain has TRBV6-1 and TRBJ2-7; D is unresolved. The CDR3 spans 12 residues. Germline CDR1 reads MNHNS; CDR2 reads SASEGT. V was shortened by 7 bases and J by 6 bases, with 13 bases between the two germline ends. The CDR3 region is CASNSQAPEQYF. The CDR3 DNA reads as TGTGCCAGCAACTCCCAAGCTCCCGAGCAGTACTTC.

The chain links TRBV9 to TRBJ1-2, with D possibly being TRBD1 (5 bases). The CDR3 extends over 12 amino acids. The germline V gene has CDR1 SGDLS and CDR2 YYNGEE. Between the trimmed V and J ends, which lost 1 base and 8 bases, there was a span of 9 bases. The CDR3 loop reads CASSVSGGGYTF. The CDR3 DNA is TGTGCCAGCAGCGTATCCGGGGGAGGCTACACCTTC.

The chain couples TRBV27 to TRBJ2-3, with TRBD2 matching over 7 bases. V dropped 1 base and J dropped 5; count of bases not matched to a gene: 6. Germline-derived CDR1 and CDR2 are MNHEY and SMNVEV (reference sequence). This CDR3 is 15 amino acids long. CDR3 sequence reads: CASSLWRGWGDTQYF. The CDR3 region has the DNA TGTGCCAGCAGTTTATGGCGGGGGTGGGGAGATACGCAGTATTTT.

The V gene is TRBV7-2, the J gene TRBJ2-7, with D maybe TRBD2 (6 bases). Trimming took off 0 bases at V and 6 bases at J, with 12 bases between the two ends. CDR3 length: 14 residues. The V gene's germline CDR1 is SGHTA and CDR2 FQGNSA. CDR3 loop: CASSLAGGPVEQYF. DNA of the CDR3: TGTGCCAGCAGCTTAGCGGGGGGTCCCGTCGAGCAGTACTTC.

V usage is TRBV7-9 and J usage is TRBJ1-2; 9 positions match TRBD1. The J segment lost 4 bases and the V segment lost 2 bases, leaving 5 bases of the junction unmatched. There are 15 residues in the CDR3. CDR1 SEHNR and CDR2 FQNEAQ come from the germline V gene (reference sequence). CDR3 in DNA: TGTGCCAGCAGCTTATCGGCGACAGGGGGCTATGGCTACACCTTC. It encodes CASSLSATGGYGYTF.